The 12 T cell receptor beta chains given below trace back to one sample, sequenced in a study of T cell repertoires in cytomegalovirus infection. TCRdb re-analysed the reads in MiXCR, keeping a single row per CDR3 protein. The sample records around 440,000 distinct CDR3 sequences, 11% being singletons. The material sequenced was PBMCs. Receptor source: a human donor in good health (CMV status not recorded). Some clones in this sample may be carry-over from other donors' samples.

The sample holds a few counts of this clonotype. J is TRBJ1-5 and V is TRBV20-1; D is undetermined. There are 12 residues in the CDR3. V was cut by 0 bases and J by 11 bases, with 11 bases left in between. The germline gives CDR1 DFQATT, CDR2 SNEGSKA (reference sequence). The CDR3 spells CSARDSDGSQHF. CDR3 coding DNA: TGCAGTGCTAGAGATAGTGATGGGTCCCAGCATTTT.

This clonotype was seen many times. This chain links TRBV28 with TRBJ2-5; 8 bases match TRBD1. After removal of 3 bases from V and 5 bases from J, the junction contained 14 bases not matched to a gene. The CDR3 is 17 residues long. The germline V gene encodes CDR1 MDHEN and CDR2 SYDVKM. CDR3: CASSLGGRGRVYETQYF. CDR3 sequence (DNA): TGTGCCAGCAGTTTGGGGGGCAGGGGGCGTGTATATGAGACCCAGTACTTC.

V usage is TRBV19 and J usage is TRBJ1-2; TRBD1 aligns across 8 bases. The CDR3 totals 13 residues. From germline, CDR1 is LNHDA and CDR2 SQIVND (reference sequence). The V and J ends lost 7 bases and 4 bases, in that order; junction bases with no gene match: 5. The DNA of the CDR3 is TGTGCCAGTACGGACAGGGACATCTATGGCTACACCTTC. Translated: CASTDRDIYGYTF.

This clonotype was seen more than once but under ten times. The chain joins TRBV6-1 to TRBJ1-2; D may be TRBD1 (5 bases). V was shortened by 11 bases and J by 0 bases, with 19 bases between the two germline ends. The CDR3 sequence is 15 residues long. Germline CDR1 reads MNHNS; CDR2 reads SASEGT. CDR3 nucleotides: TGTGCCGTCCTTGGGGACGGGGTACCTAACTATGGCTACACCTTC. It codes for CAVLGDGVPNYGYTF.

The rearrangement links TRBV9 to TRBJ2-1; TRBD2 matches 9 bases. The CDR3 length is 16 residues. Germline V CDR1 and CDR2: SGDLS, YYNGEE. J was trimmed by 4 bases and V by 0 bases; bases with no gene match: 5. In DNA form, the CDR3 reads TGTGCCAGCAGCGTAGTTGGCCTAGCGGGGTACAATGAGCAGTTCTTC. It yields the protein CASSVVGLAGYNEQFF.

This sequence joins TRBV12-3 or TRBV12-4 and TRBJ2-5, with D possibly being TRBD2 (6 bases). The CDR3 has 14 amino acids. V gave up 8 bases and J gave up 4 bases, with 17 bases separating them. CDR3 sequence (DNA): TGTGCCAGCGGATTAGTCGCCGGGGGAGAGACCCAGTACTTC. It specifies CASGLVAGGETQYF.

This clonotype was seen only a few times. CDR3 amino acids: CARMGVRNEQFF. In DNA form, the CDR3 reads TGTGCCAGAATGGGAGTGCGGAATGAGCAGTTCTTC. The V and J genes are TRBV2 and TRBJ2-1, with D maybe TRBD2 (5 bases). CDR1 SNHLY and CDR2 FYNNEI come from the germline V gene. The CDR3 is 12 residues long. V gave up 9 bases and J gave up 7 bases, with 13 bases separating them.

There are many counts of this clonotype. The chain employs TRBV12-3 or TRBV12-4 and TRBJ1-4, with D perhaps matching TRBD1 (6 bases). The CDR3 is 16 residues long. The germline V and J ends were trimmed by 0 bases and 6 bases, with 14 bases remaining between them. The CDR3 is CASSLARGRGDEKLFF. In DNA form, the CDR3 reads TGTGCCAGCAGTTTAGCGAGAGGAAGGGGGGATGAAAAACTGTTTTTT.

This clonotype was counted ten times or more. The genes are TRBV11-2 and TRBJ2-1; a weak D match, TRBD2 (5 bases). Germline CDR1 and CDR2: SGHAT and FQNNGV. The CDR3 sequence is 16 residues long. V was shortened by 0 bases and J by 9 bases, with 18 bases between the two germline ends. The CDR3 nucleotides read TGTGCCAGCAGCTTAGATCAGACGCTAGTTGGGAGTGAGCAGTTCTTC. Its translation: CASSLDQTLVGSEQFF.

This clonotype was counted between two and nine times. DNA of the CDR3: TGCAGCGTCCGAGCCGAAGGGGATACTGAAGCTTTCTTT. Its protein product is CSVRAEGDTEAFF. The genes are TRBV29-1 and TRBJ1-1, with D perhaps matching TRBD1 (5 bases). The germline V and J ends were trimmed by 6 bases and 5 bases, with 16 bases remaining between them. CDR3 length equals 13 residues. The germline V gene encodes CDR1 SQVTM and CDR2 ANQGSEA.

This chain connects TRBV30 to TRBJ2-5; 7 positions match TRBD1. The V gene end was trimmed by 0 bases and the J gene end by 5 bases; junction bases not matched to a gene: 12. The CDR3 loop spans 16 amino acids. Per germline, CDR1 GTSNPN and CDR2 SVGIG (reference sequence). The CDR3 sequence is CAWSVLAGGWSETQYF. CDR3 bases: TGTGCCTGGAGTGTACTTGCAGGGGGATGGAGCGAGACCCAGTACTTC.

The CDR3 sequence: CASSRDRRQDQPQHF. CDR3 bases: TGTGCCAGCAGTCGGGACAGAAGGCAGGATCAGCCCCAGCATTTT. The chain employs TRBV6-5 and TRBJ1-5, with 7 positions matching TRBD1. The germline gives CDR1 MNHEY, CDR2 SVGAGI. The CDR3 is made up of 15 amino acids. Losses at the gene ends were 5 bases for V and 5 bases for J; bases not matched to a gene: 9.